The 29 T cell receptor beta chains below were found in one sample sequenced in a study of T cells in Graves' hyperthyroidism and ophthalmopathy (dated by TCRdb to about 2019). Library preparation was by multiplex PCR. These reads were obtained on an Illumina HiSeq 2000. TCR beta CDR3 regions were amplified from RNA transcripts. The first round of RT-PCR for the TCR CDR3 was performed with the HTBI primer set and the Qiagen OneStep RT-PCR kit. The public reads were quality trimmed at Q25 with fastp and then assembled into clones with MiXCR by TCRdb, keeping productive beta chains. Records with the same CDR3 protein are collapsed into one entry carrying the most frequent genes and DNA. Across this sample there are hundreds of thousands of distinct CDR3 sequences, with approximately 40% seen only once. Around 32% of the sample is in the top ten clones. The sample consisted of blood. These receptor sequences come from a woman aged 40 to 50 with Graves' hyperthyroidism.

This chain joins TRBV5-6 and TRBJ2-7; 8 positions match TRBD2. The length of the CDR3 is 15 residues. From germline, CDR1 is SGHDT and CDR2 YYEEEE. The V segment lost 4 bases and the J segment 3 bases; nucleotides outside the gene matches: 9. CDR3 nucleotide sequence: TGTGCCAGCAGCAAGGAGCGGGAGTTGATCTACGAGCAGTACTTC. The encoded protein is CASSKERELIYEQYF.

In this sample, this clonotype turned up many times. The V and J genes are TRBV9 and TRBJ1-6; D is unclear. This CDR3 has 14 amino acids. The germline gives CDR1 SGDLS, CDR2 YYNGEE. The V end lost 0 bases, the J end lost 5 bases, and 6 bases lay between the germline ends. CDR3 coding DNA: TGTGCCAGCAGCGTAGACGGGGATAATTCACCCCTCCACTTT. Translating gives CASSVDGDNSPLHF.

The chain couples TRBV11-2 to TRBJ2-7; D is uncertain. This CDR3 comprises 14 residues. V was cut by 6 bases and J by 2 bases, with 14 bases left in between. Germline loops: CDR1 SGHAT, CDR2 FQNNGV. DNA for the CDR3: TGTGCCAGCAGTTCAGTAGTCAGCCCCTACGAGCAGTACTTC. Translating gives CASSSVVSPYEQYF. Combining the CDR3 with reference TRBV11-2 and TRBJ2-7 gives the whole variable domain EAGVAQSPRYKIIEKRQSVAFWCNPISGHATLYWYQQILGQGPKLLIQFQNNGVVDDSQLPKDRFSAERLKGVDSTLKIQPAKLEDSAVYLCASSSVVSPYEQYFGPGTRLTVT.

Regarding this clonotype: A single base separates this from a much larger clone, so it may be a read error. This chain joins TRBV10-3 and TRBJ1-3; D remains unclear. The germline gives CDR1 ENHRY, CDR2 SYGVKD. Trimming pared 8 bases from V and 0 bases from J, leaving 2 bases between. The CDR3 has 11 residues. In DNA form, the CDR3 reads TGTGCCATCGTCTCTGGAAACACCATATATTTT. Translation gives CAIVSGNTIYF.

As concerns this clonotype: The junction does not match germline at one end; this may be a read error. This chain connects TRBV7-9 to TRBJ2-2, with D perhaps being TRBD1 or TRBD2 (5 bases each). CDR1 and CDR2 (germline): SEHNR, FQNEAQ (reference sequence). The length of the CDR3 is 16 residues. In DNA, the CDR3 is TGTGCCAGCAGCTCCCAACTCGACAGATTCACCGGGGAGCTGTCTTTT. Amino acids: CASSSQLDRFTGELSF.

This clonotype was observed at least ten times. The chain carries TRBV7-9 and TRBJ2-7; 10 bases are a match to TRBD1. The V segment lost 6 bases and the J segment 3 bases; nucleotides outside the gene matches: 2. The CDR3 length is 13 residues. Germline loops: CDR1 SEHNR, CDR2 FQNEAQ (reference sequence). The CDR3 sequence is CASRGQGDYEQYF. In DNA, the CDR3 is TGTGCCAGCAGAGGACAGGGGGACTACGAGCAGTACTTC.

The chain uses TRBV5-1 and TRBJ2-5; D is unresolved. Trimming pared 1 base from V and 5 bases from J, leaving 9 bases between. This CDR3 spans 13 amino acids. CDR1 and CDR2 (germline): SGHRS, YFSETQ. Written as DNA, the CDR3 is TGCGCCAGCAGCTTGACCGGAGCGGAGACCCAGTACTTC. Protein: CASSLTGAETQYF.

CDR3 in DNA: TGTGCCAGCAGTTGGGCTGGGATTAGCAATCAGCCCCAGCATTTT. Residues: CASSWAGISNQPQHF. V is TRBV6-5 and J is TRBJ1-5; no clear D gene. The germline V gene encodes CDR1 MNHEY and CDR2 SVGAGI. CDR3 length equals 15 residues. The V gene lost 4 bases and the J gene lost 0 bases, with 10 bases spanning the gap.

The CDR3 region has the DNA TGTGCCAGCAGCTTCAGTCTAGCGGGAGGCGAGCAGTACTTC. This translates into CASSFSLAGGEQYF. The chain joins TRBV11-2 to TRBJ2-7; the match to TRBD2 covers 11 bases. The CDR3 totals 14 residues. Unmatched junction bases numbered 4, after V lost 3 bases and J lost 6 bases. Looked up from germline, CDR1 is SGHAT and CDR2 is FQNNGV.

The chain is built from TRBV19 and TRBJ2-7, with 8 bases that match TRBD1. The V segment lost 10 bases and the J segment 0 bases; nucleotides outside the gene matches: 8. The CDR3 is made up of 14 amino acids. Germline CDR1 and CDR2: LNHDA and SQIVND (reference sequence). The CDR3 here is CATSPGTGSYEQYF. The CDR3 nucleotides are TGTGCCACTTCACCCGGGACAGGCTCCTACGAGCAGTACTTC. The entire variable domain, with the rest obtained from reference TRBV19 and TRBJ2-7, is as follows: DGGITQSPKYLFRKEGQNVTLSCEQNLNHDAMYWYRQDPGQGLRLIYYSQIVNDFQKGDIAEGYSVSREKKESFPLTVTSAQKNPTAFYLCATSPGTGSYEQYFGPGTRLTVT.

Only a few counts were recorded for this clonotype. This chain links TRBV10-1 with TRBJ2-7; D remains ambiguous. CDR1 is WNHNN and CDR2 is SYGVQD in the germline V gene (reference sequence). Trimming pared 0 bases from V and 4 bases from J, leaving 4 bases between. The CDR3 is 12 residues long. The DNA of the CDR3 is TGCGCCAGCAGTGAGTCGGTATACGAGCAGTACTTC. Translated: CASSESVYEQYF.

The chain joins TRBV7-9 to TRBJ1-6; D is undetermined. With 6 bases removed from V and 4 bases from J, the gap between germline ends came to 19 bases. The CDR3 runs to 17 residues. Germline-derived CDR1 and CDR2 are SEHNR and FQNEAQ (reference sequence). The chain's CDR3 is CASSLYPLDVYNSPLHF. CDR3 coding DNA: TGTGCCAGCAGTTTATACCCCCTGGACGTTTATAATTCACCCCTCCACTTT.

The sample holds one count of this clonotype. This chain uses TRBV20-1 with TRBJ2-6; perhaps TRBD1 as D (5 bases). CDR1 and CDR2 (germline): DFQATT, SNEGSKA (reference sequence). Trimming removed 6 bases from V and 2 bases from J, with 20 bases in between. The CDR3 runs to 17 residues. CDR3 region: CSASSALTGTGANVLTF. CDR3 bases: TGCAGTGCCAGCAGCGCCTTAACAGGTACTGGGGCCAACGTCCTGACTTTC.

This clonotype was seen only a few times. The CDR3, as DNA: TGTGCCAGCATGGTGGTCCGGTTTCGAGAGCAGTACTTC. Residues: CASMVVRFREQYF. V is TRBV2 and J is TRBJ2-7; no definite D call. V was trimmed by 7 bases and J by 7 bases, leaving 17 bases between them. Germline V lookup: CDR1 SNHLY, CDR2 FYNNEI. The CDR3 length is 13 residues.

A word on this clonotype: A read error may produce the germline difference seen at one junction end. The gene calls are TRBV12-3 or TRBV12-4 and TRBJ1-5; 8 bases align to TRBD1. This CDR3 contains 14 residues. CDR3: CASSLTGGNQPRHF. Here the CDR3 DNA reads TGTGCCAGCAGTCTCACAGGGGGTAATCAGCCCCGGCATTTT.

The V and J genes are TRBV25-1 and TRBJ1-1; 8 positions match TRBD1. The V segment lost 11 bases and the J segment 2 bases; nucleotides outside the gene matches: 7. Germline lookup yields CDR1 MGHDK and CDR2 SYGVNS. The CDR3 is 13 amino acids. The CDR3 region has the DNA TGTGCCTGGACAGGGACAGAAAACACTGAAGCTTTCTTT. Protein sequence: CAWTGTENTEAFF. The variable domain in full, completed from reference TRBV25-1 and TRBJ1-1, reads EADIYQTPRYLVIGTGKKITLECSQTMGHDKMYWYQQDPGMELHLIHYSYGVNSTEKGDLSSESTVSRIRTEHFPLTLESARPSHTSQYLCAWTGTENTEAFFGQGTRLTVV.

This clonotype was observed many times. Possible read error: a much larger clone is one base away. This chain links TRBV25-1 with TRBJ1-3; D remains unclear. The CDR3 extends over 16 amino acids. Germline V lookup: CDR1 MGHDK, CDR2 SYGVNS. CDR3 region: CASSESAKSSGNTTYF. For the CDR3, the DNA is TGTGCCAGCAGTGAATCGGCAAAGAGCTCTGGAAACACCACATATTTT.

The chain carries TRBV6-6 and TRBJ1-5, with 8 bases fitting TRBD1. The CDR3 is 17 residues long. Germline-derived CDR1 and CDR2 are MNHNY and SVGAGI (reference sequence). The V and J ends lost 4 bases and 1 base, in that order; junction bases with no gene match: 9. CDR3 sequence reads: CASSFGDRFDSNQPQHF. The CDR3, as DNA: TGTGCCAGCAGTTTCGGGGACAGGTTCGACAGCAATCAGCCCCAGCATTTT.

This clonotype was counted only a few times. CDR3 DNA sequence: TGTGCCAGCAGTCCCAGGGGGCGTATGGAAACTGAAGCTTTCTTT. Protein: CASSPRGRMETEAFF. The V gene is TRBV28, the J gene TRBJ1-1; TRBD1 matches at 8 bases. Germline CDR1 reads MDHEN; CDR2 reads SYDVKM. The V and J ends lost 5 bases and 5 bases, in that order; junction bases with no gene match: 10. This CDR3 spans 15 amino acids.

This clonotype occurred once. The chain couples TRBV7-8 to TRBJ2-7; D is undetermined. Looked up from germline, CDR1 is SGHVS and CDR2 is FQNEAQ. V was trimmed by 5 bases and J by 6 bases, leaving 26 bases between them. CDR3 length equals 17 residues. The chain's CDR3 is CASSQDFETRFSREQYF. The CDR3 DNA sequence: TGTGCCAGCAGCCAAGATTTTGAGACTCGCTTTAGCCGCGAGCAGTACTTC.

This clonotype was observed at least ten times. The chain carries TRBV7-9 and TRBJ1-5, with D possibly being TRBD1 (5 bases). CDR3 length equals 16 residues. V dropped 5 bases and J dropped 0 bases, with 14 bases sitting between them. The V gene's germline CDR1 is SEHNR and CDR2 FQNEAQ (reference sequence). CDR3 sequence reads: CASSHGRGLSNQPQHF. The CDR3 nucleotides read TGTGCCAGCAGCCATGGAAGGGGACTTAGCAATCAGCCCCAGCATTTT. The complete variable domain, with remaining parts taken from reference TRBV7-9 and TRBJ1-5, reads DTGVSQNPRHKITKRGQNVTFRCDPISEHNRLYWYRQTLGQGPEFLTYFQNEAQLEKSRLLSDRFSAERPKGSFSTLEIQRTEQGDSAMYLCASSHGRGLSNQPQHFGDGTRLSIL.

This clonotype was seen once. A much larger clone lies one base from this, so it may be a read error. V usage is TRBV10-3 and J usage is TRBJ2-7; D possibly uses TRBD1 or TRBD2 (5 bases each). The CDR3 runs to 15 residues. CDR1 is ENHRY and CDR2 is SYGVKD in the germline V gene. V was shortened by 8 bases and J by 0 bases, with 17 bases between the two germline ends. The CDR3 sequence is CAIHRETGASYEQYF. The CDR3 coding sequence is TGTGCCATCCACCGCGAGACCGGGGCCTCCTACGAGCAGTACTTC.

Details on this clonotype: Possible read error: a much larger clone is one base away. The CDR3 DNA reads as TGTGCCAGTAATTCCCGGGACAGGGTGGGCTATGGCTACACCTTC. The encoded protein is CASNSRDRVGYGYTF. J is TRBJ1-2 and V is TRBV19; 9 bases align to TRBD1. The CDR3 is 15 residues long. Germline V gene sequence: CDR1 LNHDA, CDR2 SQIVND (reference sequence). V dropped 7 bases and J dropped 4; count of bases not matched to a gene: 10.

Concerning this clonotype itself: This may be a read error, as it is one base from a much larger clone. The genes are TRBV7-8 and TRBJ2-7, with TRBD1 matching over 9 bases. The junction had 12 bases not matched to a gene; V was cut back by 6 bases and J by 3 bases. The CDR3 extends over 16 amino acids. Germline loops: CDR1 SGHVS, CDR2 FQNEAQ. The CDR3 DNA is TGTGCCAGCAGTCTCACTCCGGGACAGGGAGGCTACGAGCAGTACTTC. Translation: CASSLTPGQGGYEQYF.

The rearrangement links TRBV25-1 to TRBJ2-5, with 10 bases identical to TRBD2. The CDR3 extends over 16 amino acids. The ends lost 4 bases at V and 0 bases at J; junction bases unmatched: 5. Looked up from germline, CDR1 is MGHDK and CDR2 is SYGVNS. CDR3 DNA: TGTGCCAGCAGTGGCCCGGGACTAGCGCACCAAGAGACCCAGTACTTC. Residues: CASSGPGLAHQETQYF.

There are many counts of this clonotype. V and J are TRBV12-3 or TRBV12-4 and TRBJ1-6, with D perhaps TRBD1 (6 bases). The CDR3 covers 15 residues. Trimming took off 3 bases at V and 1 base at J, with 7 bases between the two ends. The CDR3: CASSFRGSYNSPLHF. The CDR3 DNA follows: TGTGCCAGCAGTTTCAGGGGATCCTATAATTCACCCCTCCACTTT.

Regarding this clonotype: A much larger clone differs by one base, so this may be a read error. V and J are TRBV7-8 and TRBJ1-5; 7 bases map to TRBD1. Germline V gene sequence: CDR1 SGHVS, CDR2 FQNEAQ. The CDR3 has 15 amino acids. CDR3 sequence: CASSLQGGPTWTQPF. CDR3 coding DNA: TGTGCCAGCAGCTTACAGGGGGGGCCCACCTGGACCCAGCCTTTT.

At least ten counts were recorded for this clonotype. The genes are TRBV7-6 and TRBJ1-1; tentatively, D is TRBD1 (6 bases). CDR3 length equals 16 residues. Trimming pared 0 bases from V and 0 bases from J, leaving 11 bases between. Germline CDR1 reads SGHVS; CDR2 reads FNYEAQ. DNA of the CDR3: TGTGCCAGCAGCTTAGCCCCCGGGACAATGAACACTGAAGCTTTCTTT. Its translation: CASSLAPGTMNTEAFF. The whole variable domain, filled in from reference TRBV7-6 and TRBJ1-1, reads GAGVSQSPRYKVTKRGQDVALRCDPISGHVSLYWYRQALGQGPEFLTYFNYEAQQDKSGLPNDRFSAERPEGSISTLTIQRTEQRDSAMYRCASSLAPGTMNTEAFFGQGTRLTVV.

This clonotype was picked up a small number of times. V is TRBV27 and J is TRBJ2-5; either TRBD1 or TRBD2 may supply D (7 bases each). Germline V gene data show CDR1 as MNHEY and CDR2 as SMNVEV (reference sequence). This CDR3 region has 16 residues. Trimming took off 6 bases at V and 9 bases at J, with 26 bases between the two ends. The CDR3 nucleotides are TGTGCCAGCAGACTCCAGGGGGGGGTGTCCGATGGGGCCCAGTACTTC. It encodes CASRLQGGVSDGAQYF.